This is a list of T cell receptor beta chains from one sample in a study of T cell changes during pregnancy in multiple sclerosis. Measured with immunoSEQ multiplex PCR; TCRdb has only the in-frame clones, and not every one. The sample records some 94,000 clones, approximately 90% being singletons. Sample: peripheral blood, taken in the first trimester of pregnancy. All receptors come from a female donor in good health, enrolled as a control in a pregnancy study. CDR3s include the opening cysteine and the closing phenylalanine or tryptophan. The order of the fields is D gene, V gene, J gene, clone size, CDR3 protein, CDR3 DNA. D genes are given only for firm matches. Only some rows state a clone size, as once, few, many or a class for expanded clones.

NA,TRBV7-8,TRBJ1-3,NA,CASSLAQNTIYF,TGTGCCAGCAGCTTAGCCCAGAACACCATATATTTT
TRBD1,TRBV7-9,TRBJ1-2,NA,CASSSGQLGYGYTF,TGTGCCAGCAGCTCGGGACAGCTGGGCTATGGCTACACCTTC
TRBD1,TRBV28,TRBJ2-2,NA,CASSRATGGTGELFF,TGTGCCAGCAGTCGAGCAACAGGGGGCACCGGGGAGCTGTTTTTT
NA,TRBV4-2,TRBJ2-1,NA,CASSPPGDEQFF,TGTGCCAGCAGCCCCCCGGGGGATGAGCAGTTCTTC
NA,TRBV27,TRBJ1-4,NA,CASSTRYATNEKLFF,TGTGCCAGCAGTACAAGATATGCAACTAATGAAAAACTGTTTTTT
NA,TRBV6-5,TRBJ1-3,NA,CASSYPGGDTIYF,TGTGCCAGCAGTTACCCTGGTGGAGACACCATATATTTT
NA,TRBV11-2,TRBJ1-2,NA,CASTGIPYGYTF,TGTGCCAGCACCGGGATCCCATATGGCTACACCTTC
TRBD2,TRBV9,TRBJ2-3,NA,CASSASGGARDTQYF,TGTGCCAGCAGCGCTAGCGGGGGGGCCCGGGATACGCAGTATTTT
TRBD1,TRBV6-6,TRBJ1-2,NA,CASHGDRANYGYTF,TGTGCCAGCCATGGGGACAGGGCTAACTATGGCTACACCTTC
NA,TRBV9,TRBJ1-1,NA,CASGPQVEASTEAFF,TGTGCCAGCGGACCCCAGGTGGAGGCGAGCACTGAAGCTTTCTTT
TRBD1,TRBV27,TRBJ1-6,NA,CASSLPGGSPLHF,TGTGCCAGCAGTTTACCAGGGGGATCACCCCTCCACTTT
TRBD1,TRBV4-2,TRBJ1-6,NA,CASSQSGQGIVRSPLHF,TGTGCCAGCAGCCAATCAGGACAGGGGATTGTGAGGTCACCCCTCCACTTT
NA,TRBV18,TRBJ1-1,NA,CASSPRQAPEAFF,TGTGCCAGCTCACCACGACAGGCCCCAGAAGCTTTCTTT
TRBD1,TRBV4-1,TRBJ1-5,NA,CASSRLDRADQPQHF,TGCGCCAGCAGCCGCCTAGACAGGGCGGATCAGCCCCAGCATTTT
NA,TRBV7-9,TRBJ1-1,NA,CASSLEEGLNTEAFF,TGTGCCAGCAGCTTAGAAGAGGGCTTGAACACTGAAGCTTTCTTT
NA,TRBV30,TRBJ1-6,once,CAWTWGDPSNSPLHF,TGTGCCTGGACCTGGGGGGACCCCTCTAATTCACCCCTCCACTTT